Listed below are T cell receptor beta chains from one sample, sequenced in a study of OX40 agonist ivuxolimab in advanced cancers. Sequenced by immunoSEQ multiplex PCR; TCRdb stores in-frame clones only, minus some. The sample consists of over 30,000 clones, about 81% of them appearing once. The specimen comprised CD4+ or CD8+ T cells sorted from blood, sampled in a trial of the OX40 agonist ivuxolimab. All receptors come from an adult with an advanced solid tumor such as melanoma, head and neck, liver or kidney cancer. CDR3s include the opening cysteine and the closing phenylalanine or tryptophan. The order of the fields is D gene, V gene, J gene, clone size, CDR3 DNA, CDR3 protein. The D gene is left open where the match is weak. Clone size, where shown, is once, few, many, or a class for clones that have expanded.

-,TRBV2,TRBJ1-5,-,TGTGCCAGCAAAGTGGGGGAGGATCAGCCCCAGCATTTT,CASKVGEDQPQHF
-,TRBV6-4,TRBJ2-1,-,TGTGCCAGCAGTGAAGAAAGTATTACGAGCTCCTACAATGAGCAGTTCTTC,CASSEESITSSYNEQFF
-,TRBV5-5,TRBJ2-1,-,TGTGCCAGCAGCTTAGCCGGGCAGACCTACAATGAGCAGTTCTTC,CASSLAGQTYNEQFF
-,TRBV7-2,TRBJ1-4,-,TGTGCCAGCAGCTTCTTTCCCGATGAAAAACTGTTTTTT,CASSFFPDEKLFF
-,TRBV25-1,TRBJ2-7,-,TGTGCCAGCAGTGGGGGGTTCGAGCAGTACTTC,CASSGGFEQYF
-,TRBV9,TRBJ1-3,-,TGTGCCAGCAGCCAACCTGGAAACACCATATATTTT,CASSQPGNTIYF
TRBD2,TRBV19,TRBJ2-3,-,TGTGCCAGTAAGGAAGCGGGGCTCACAGATACGCAGTATTTT,CASKEAGLTDTQYF
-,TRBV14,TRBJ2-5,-,TGTGCCAGCAGCCAAGAACTGAGGGTCCAAGAGACCCAGTACTTC,CASSQELRVQETQYF
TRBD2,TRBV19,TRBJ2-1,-,TGTGCCAGTACCAGGACTAGCGGCTTATACAATGAGCAGTTCTTC,CASTRTSGLYNEQFF
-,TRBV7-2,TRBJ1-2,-,TGTGCCAGCAGCCTAGAGGTTGGCAGGATTAACTATGGCTACACCTTC,CASSLEVGRINYGYTF
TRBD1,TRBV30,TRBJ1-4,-,TGTGCCTGGAAGGGGGGGACAGGGGCCGAAAAACTGTTTTTT,CAWKGGTGAEKLFF
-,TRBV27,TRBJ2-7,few,TGTGCCAGCAGTTTGCGGCCGGGCAAGCAGTACTTC,CASSLRPGKQYF
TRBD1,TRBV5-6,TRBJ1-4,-,TGTGCCAGCAGCCTGGGACAGGGGTTGACTAATGAAAAACTGTTTTTT,CASSLGQGLTNEKLFF
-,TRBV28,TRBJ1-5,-,TGTGCCAGCAGTACTCCACAGGGTCCCGCGCCCCAGCATTTT,CASSTPQGPAPQHF
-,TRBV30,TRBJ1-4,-,TGTGCCTGGAACCAGGGACGTTATAATGAAAAACTGTTTTTT,CAWNQGRYNEKLFF
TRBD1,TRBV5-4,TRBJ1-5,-,TGTGCCAGCAGCTTGGGTGGACAGGTCAATCAGCCCCAGCATTTT,CASSLGGQVNQPQHF
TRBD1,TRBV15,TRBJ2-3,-,TGTGCCACCAGCAGGGGAGACAGGGGCGGAGGAGATACGCAGTATTTT,CATSRGDRGGGDTQYF
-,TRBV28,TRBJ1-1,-,TGTGCCAGCAACCGACCCCCCGAGTTAACTGAAGCTTTCTTT,CASNRPPELTEAFF
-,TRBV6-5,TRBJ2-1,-,TGTGCCAGCAGTAAAACTAGCAATGAGCAGTTCTTC,CASSKTSNEQFF
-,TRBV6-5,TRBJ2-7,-,TGTGCCAGCAGTAGACAGGCCATCAGCTCCTACGAGCAGTACTTC,CASSRQAISSYEQYF
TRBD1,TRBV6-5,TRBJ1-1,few,TGTGCCAGCAGTTACTACCGGGACAGTAAGGCTTTCTTT,CASSYYRDSKAFF
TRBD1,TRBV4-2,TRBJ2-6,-,TGTGCCAGCAGCCAAGAGTGGGGACAGAGCTACTCTGGGGCCAACGTCCTGACTTTC,CASSQEWGQSYSGANVLTF
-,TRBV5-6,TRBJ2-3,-,TGTGCCAGCAGCTTGGAGCGGTCAGGGCCCTCAGATACGCAGTATTTT,CASSLERSGPSDTQYF
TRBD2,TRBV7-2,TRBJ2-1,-,TGTGCCAGCAGGCTAGCGGGGGTGAACAATGAGCAGTTCTTC,CASRLAGVNNEQFF
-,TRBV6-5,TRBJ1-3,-,TGTGCCAGCAGCCGACAGGCCTCTGGAAACACCATATATTTT,CASSRQASGNTIYF
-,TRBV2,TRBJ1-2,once,TGTGCCAGCAGTCGAGAGGGAGAGTATGGCTACACCTTC,CASSREGEYGYTF
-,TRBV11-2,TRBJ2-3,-,TGTGCCAGCAGCTTAGACGCGAGCACAGATACGCAGTATTTT,CASSLDASTDTQYF
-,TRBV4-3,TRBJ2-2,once,TGCGCCAGCAGCCAAGATCGCAGGGGAAACACCGGGGAGCTGTTTTTT,CASSQDRRGNTGELFF
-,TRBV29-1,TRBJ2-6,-,TGCAGCGTTGATACCTCACTAGCACAAAGTCGGGCCAACGTCCTGACTTTC,CSVDTSLAQSRANVLTF
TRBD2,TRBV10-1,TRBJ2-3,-,TGCGCCAGCAGTGAACGCGGGAGTGCGGATACGCAGTATTTT,CASSERGSADTQYF
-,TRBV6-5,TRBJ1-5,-,TGTGCCAGCAGTTACACGGCAGGGTACGGGCAGCCCCAGCATTTT,CASSYTAGYGQPQHF
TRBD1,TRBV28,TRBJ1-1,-,TGTGCCAGCACCACACAGGGGTTATTGGCTTTCTTT,CASTTQGLLAFF
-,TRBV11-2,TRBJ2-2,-,TGTGCCAGCAGCTTCGGGTTCGGGGAGCTGTTTTTT,CASSFGFGELFF
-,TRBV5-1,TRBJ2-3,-,TGCGCCAGCCGCATGATCCGGGGGCCTAGCACAGATACGCAGTATTTT,CASRMIRGPSTDTQYF
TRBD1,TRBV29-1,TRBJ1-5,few,TGCAGCGCTGCGACAGGGGATCAGCCCCAGCATTTT,CSAATGDQPQHF
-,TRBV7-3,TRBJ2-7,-,TGTGCCAGCAGCCAGAGTGCGGTGGGCGAGCAGTACTTC,CASSQSAVGEQYF
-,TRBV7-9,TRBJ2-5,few,TGTGCCAGCACCCAGCAGGAGGGGACCCAGTACTTC,CASTQQEGTQYF
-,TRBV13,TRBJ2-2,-,TGTGCCAGCAGTCCTCTTAGCGGCCGGAACACCGGGGAGCTGTTTTTT,CASSPLSGRNTGELFF
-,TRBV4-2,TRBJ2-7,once,TGTGCCAGCAGCCTAGGGCGCAGCTCCTACGAGCAGTACTTC,CASSLGRSSYEQYF
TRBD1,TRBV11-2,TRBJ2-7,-,TGTGCCAGCAGCGGCAGGGACAGGGGCTCCTACGAGCAGTACTTC,CASSGRDRGSYEQYF
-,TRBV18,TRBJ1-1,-,TGTGCCAGCTCACCGTTCAACACTGAAGCTTTCTTT,CASSPFNTEAFF
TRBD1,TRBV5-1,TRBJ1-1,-,TGCGCCAGCAGCCCGACAGGGGAGCACACTGAAGCTTTCTTT,CASSPTGEHTEAFF
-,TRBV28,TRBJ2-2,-,TGTGCCAGCAGTTTTGGAACCGGGGAGCTGTTTTTT,CASSFGTGELFF
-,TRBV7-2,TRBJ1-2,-,TGTGCCAGCAGTACGAGGTTCGGCTCCGGGACCTATGGCTACACCTTC,CASSTRFGSGTYGYTF
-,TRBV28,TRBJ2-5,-,TGTGCCAGCAGCGGGGGCGGGGTCCGGAAGCAAGAGACCCAGTACTTC,CASSGGGVRKQETQYF
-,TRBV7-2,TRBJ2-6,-,TGTGCCAGCAGCCCCCCCCAGGTGGGAGGGGCCAACGTCCTGACTTTC,CASSPPQVGGANVLTF
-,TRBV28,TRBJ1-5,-,TGTGCCAGCAGTGGGGCGATCAATCAGCCCCAGCATTTT,CASSGAINQPQHF
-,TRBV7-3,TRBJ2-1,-,TGTGCCAGCTCCCGTGGCCCCCGGAATGAGCAGTTCTTC,CASSRGPRNEQFF
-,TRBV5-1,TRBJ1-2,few,TGCGCCAGCAGCCCGACAGCTAACTATGGCTACACCTTC,CASSPTANYGYTF
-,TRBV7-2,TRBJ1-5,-,TGTGCCAGCAGCTTAGGCCAGGGGAATCAGCCCCAGCATTTT,CASSLGQGNQPQHF
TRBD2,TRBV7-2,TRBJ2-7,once,TGTGCCAGCAGCTCCTTCGGGAGGGTGAGCGAGCAGTACTTC,CASSSFGRVSEQYF